This T cell receptor (beta chain) was captured in a study of blood T cell dynamics during melanoma immunotherapy. Study as a whole: Patients with metastatic melanoma got pembrolizumab or nivolumab-ipilimumab as first-line care.

The table came from immunoSEQ multiplex PCR; TCRdb's copy has only in-frame clones and leaves some out. The repertoire includes 14,000 or so clones, approximately 84% of them detected once, and about 6.6% sits in the top ten. Trimming took off 1 base at V and 3 bases at J, with 4 bases between the two ends. The CDR3 runs 14 residues. The germline gives CDR1 SGHTA, CDR2 FQGNSA. Study-wide results and caveats: Whether repertoire-driving clones were melanoma-specific could not be determined.

In the case of this clone: Antigen specificity is unknown.

Time point denoted: pre-treatment baseline. Apart from two fast progressors, RECIST 1.1 response was judged 12 weeks post-infusion. The receptor was derived from a human donor with melanoma. Sequenced material: blood, taken from a patient treated with checkpoint blockade. The V gene is TRBV7-2, the J gene TRBJ2-6, with D unclear. The CDR3 DNA reads TGTGCCAGCAGCTTAGACAGTGGGGCCAACGTCCTGACTTTC. Its translation is CASSLDSGANVLTF.